This T cell receptor (beta chain) was identified during a study of T cell responses to AZD1222 COVID-19 vaccine. From germline, CDR1 is MNHEY and CDR2 SVGEGT. The CDR3 totals 15 residues. Trimming left V 5 bases short and J 2 bases short, with 15 bases between. Overall study findings and caveats: A reported finding is that nearly half of spike-specific TCRs target unmutated variant regions.

Repertoires were generated with immunoSEQ multiplex PCR, while TCRdb's copy carries only in-frame clones and drops some. The sample yields around 120,000 clones, 85% to 95% seen once. In the case of this clone: What it binds is not known.

The chain carries TRBV6-2 or TRBV6-3 and TRBJ2-5, with TRBD1 as a possible D gene (7 bases). The origin of this receptor is an adult who received the AZD1222 COVID-19 vaccine. The sequencing used peripheral blood, collected 28 days after the second AZD1222 dose. The DNA of the CDR3 is TGTGCCAGCAGTCGCGGGACAGCAGCACAAGAGACCCAGTACTTC. Encoded protein: CASSRGTAAQETQYF.